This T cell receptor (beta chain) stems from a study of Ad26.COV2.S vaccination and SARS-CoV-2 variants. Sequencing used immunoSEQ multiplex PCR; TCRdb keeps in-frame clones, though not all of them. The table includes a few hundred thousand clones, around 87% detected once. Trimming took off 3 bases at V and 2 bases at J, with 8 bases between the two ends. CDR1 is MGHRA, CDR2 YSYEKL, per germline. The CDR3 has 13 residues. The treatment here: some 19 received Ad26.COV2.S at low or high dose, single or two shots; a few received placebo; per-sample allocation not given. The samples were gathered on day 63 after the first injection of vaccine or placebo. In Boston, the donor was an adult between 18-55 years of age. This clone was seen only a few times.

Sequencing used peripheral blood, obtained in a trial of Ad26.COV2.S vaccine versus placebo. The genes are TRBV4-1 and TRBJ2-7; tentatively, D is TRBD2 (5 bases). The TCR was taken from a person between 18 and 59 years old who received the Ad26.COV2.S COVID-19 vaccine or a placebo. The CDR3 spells CASSHPGTYEQYF. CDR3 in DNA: TGCGCCAGCAGCCACCCCGGGACCTACGAGCAGTACTTC.